The rows below give T cell receptor beta chains drawn from one sample of a study of shared clonotypes between healthy human individuals. The repertoire was sequenced with immunoSEQ multiplex PCR; TCRdb's copy has only in-frame clones and lacks some. The sample shows almost 700,000 clones, about 90% of them seen only once. The sequenced sample consisted of naive CD8+ T cells sorted from blood. Receptor source: a man aged 25-45 years in good health. The CDR3 runs from the conserved cysteine through the conserved F or W. A D gene is named only where the DNA matches it firmly. Clone size, where shown, is once, few, many, or a class for clones that have expanded.

TRBV2,TRBD2,TRBJ2-1,.,TGTGCCAGCCACCCCCTAGCGGGAGGGTCCAATGAGCAGTTCTTC,CASHPLAGGSNEQFF
TRBV5-5,TRBD1,TRBJ2-7,.,TGTGCCAGCAGCTTGGGGGACAGGGGACTACAAGACTACGAGCAGTACTTC,CASSLGDRGLQDYEQYF
TRBV19,TRBD1,TRBJ1-1,.,TGTGCCAGTAGCCAGGACAGGGGGAGCTACATGAACACTGAAGCTTTCTTT,CASSQDRGSYMNTEAFF
TRBV29-1,.,TRBJ2-7,once,TGCAGCGTCCTAGAATACGAGCAGTACTTC,CSVLEYEQYF
TRBV10-3,TRBD2,TRBJ2-1,.,TGTGCCATCAGTAGACTAGCGCAGGGTGATGAGCAGTTCTTC,CAISRLAQGDEQFF
TRBV4-3,.,TRBJ1-6,.,TGCGCCAGCAGCCAAGATTCTAAGGATTCACCCCTCCACTTT,CASSQDSKDSPLHF
TRBV7-2,.,TRBJ2-7,.,TGTGCCAGCAGCCCCACAGGCGTGGGTTCCTACGAGCAGTACTTC,CASSPTGVGSYEQYF
TRBV4-1,.,TRBJ2-7,.,TGCGCCAGCAGCTCCGGGACGGGAAACTACGAGCAGTACTTC,CASSSGTGNYEQYF
TRBV28,TRBD1,TRBJ2-1,.,TGTGCCAGCAGTTTAGACCCCGGGACAGGGGGTTACAACAGGGGCGAGAACTCCTACAATGAGCAGTTCTTC,CASSLDPGTGGYNRGENSYNEQFF
TRBV9,.,TRBJ2-1,.,TGTGCCAGCAGCCCCAGGGGGGCAGGGGTCTTCAATGAGCAGTTCTTC,CASSPRGAGVFNEQFF
TRBV7-3,TRBD2,TRBJ2-5,.,TGTGCCAGCAGCCAGGGACTAGCGGGGGCGGAGACCCAGTACTTC,CASSQGLAGAETQYF
TRBV7-7,TRBD2,TRBJ2-2,.,TGTGCCAGCAGCTTAATTTCGGCGGGGGACACCGGGGAGCTGTTTTTT,CASSLISAGDTGELFF
TRBV7-9,.,TRBJ2-1,.,TGTGCCAGCAGCAAAACAGGGAGCGAGCAGTTCTTC,CASSKTGSEQFF
TRBV19,TRBD2,TRBJ2-7,.,TGTGCCACAAAGGCTGGGCTAGCGGGAGAAGGCTACGAGCAGTACTTC,CATKAGLAGEGYEQYF
TRBV4-1,TRBD1,TRBJ2-1,.,TGCGCCAGCAGCCAGCCGGGACAGGGCTTCGAGGATGAGCAGTTCTTC,CASSQPGQGFEDEQFF
TRBV14,.,TRBJ1-4,.,TGTGCCAGCAGCCACCGAGAGAGGGGGATGGAAAAACTGTTTTTT,CASSHRERGMEKLFF
TRBV7-9,.,TRBJ2-7,.,TGTGCCAGCAGCCCAGGAGCCGGGTACGAGCAGTACTTC,CASSPGAGYEQYF
TRBV5-5,.,TRBJ2-1,.,TGTGCCAGCAGCCTGTACAATGAGCAGTTCTTC,CASSLYNEQFF
TRBV29-1,TRBD2,TRBJ2-1,.,TGCAGCGTTGAGGGGACTAGCGGGTTCAATGAGCAGTTCTTC,CSVEGTSGFNEQFF
TRBV7-2,TRBD2,TRBJ2-3,.,TGTGCCAGCAGCCCCGGGACTAGCGGGACAGATACGCAGTATTTT,CASSPGTSGTDTQYF
TRBV28,.,TRBJ1-5,.,TGTGCCAGCAGTCCCCCCATGTATCAGCCCCAGCATTTT,CASSPPMYQPQHF
TRBV28,.,TRBJ1-1,.,TGTGCCAGCAGTCCCTACCCCGGGGTGAACACTGAAGCTTTCTTT,CASSPYPGVNTEAFF
TRBV10-3,.,TRBJ1-2,.,TGTGCCATCATGAGGTCGCTTGATGGCTACACCTTC,CAIMRSLDGYTF